A single T cell receptor beta chain is shown here with its context. Its antigen target is currently unknown. No much larger clone exists at a distance of one base, and base qualities are not known. The time point label on this specimen signifies: baseline before first vaccination. Vaccinee samples were obtained from the UK trials COV001 and COV002, which included a single-blind randomized controlled phase 2/3 trial of AZD1222 (ChAdOx1 nCoV-19) in healthy adults. For TCRbeta chain sequencing, PBMC samples from trial participants were taken at day 0 and at day 28 after the second dose. These data originate in a study of T cell responses to AZD1222 COVID-19 vaccine (dated by TCRdb to the early 2020s). Background for the entire study: AZD1222 recipients whose second dose came at about 4 weeks and those whose second dose came at about 12 weeks were combined into one group, since spike-specific TCR depth and breadth did not differ between the two schedules. A total of over 230 trial participants underwent TCR sequencing, of whom 207 had received two doses of AZD1222 and around 26 had received two doses of the MenACWY control vaccine. Trial participants were enrolled into age subgroups of 18-55, 56-69 and 70-plus years, which contained 148, 28 and 57 TCR-sequenced participants, respectively. Study-wide findings and limitations: A significant rise in spike-specific TCR breadth and depth was observed after two AZD1222 doses relative to day 0 and relative to MenACWY recipients. Conclusions about previously exposed vaccinees were limited because only six AZD1222 recipients were SARS-CoV-2 seropositive at baseline. Epitopes outside the regions mutated in the B.1.351 and B.1.1.7 variants were reportedly recognized by nearly half of the unique spike-specific TCRs. Because no day 14 peak-response samples were available, the repertoires could be characterized only after the peak T cell response. In the small 56-69-year group, the increase in depth fell short of significance, most likely because of low power. Participants were mostly white British and included more females than males, and it was suggested by the authors that clonal diversity may have been underestimated. The whole spike protein was spanned by vaccine-associated CD4 TCRs, and dominant responses were seen in regions 160-218 and 743-854.

The CDR3 regions of human TCRbeta chains were analyzed by immunosequencing. The original methods were these. TCRs in the repertoires were compared against a reference library of SARS-CoV-2-specific TCRs that had been generated with the MIRA antigen-specificity platform. Breadth meant the fraction of unique TCRs that were SARS-CoV-2-associated, whereas depth meant the fraction of total T cells that were SARS-CoV-2-associated. Each spike-specific TCR was assigned to its reactive spike region and to a CD4 or CD8 class using the MIRA data. Log10-transformed breadth and depth values were compared by one-way ANOVA with Sidak's multiple comparisons tests. TCRdb limited this immuneACCESS table to in-frame rearrangements with V and J called. A share of clones is missing; checked studies link under half to unresolved V genes, and the rest is unexplained. V and J calls and clone size follow that table, whereas D and trimming were derived from the DNA. The sample has 150,000 to 200,000 clones on record, around 90% of them singletons. 2.6% of the sample rests with the top ten.

The CDR3 numbers 14 residues from cysteine through phenylalanine. The DNA shown is the 42-base CDR3, in frame from base 1. Based on the germline V gene, the CDR1 and CDR2 sequences are MNHEY and SVGAGI. V has 8 bases trimmed and J has 12 bases trimmed; junction bases matching no gene number 15. The sample in question was peripheral blood, obtained on day 0 of AZD1222 vaccination. The receptor was derived from an adult in good health. Recombination linked TRBV6-5 to TRBJ2-5, with TRBD1 identical over 10 junction bases. The CDR3: CASGTGATLGEEYF. In nucleotides, the sequence is TGTGCCAGCGGGACAGGGGCCACCCTAGGTGAGGAGTACTTC.